This record covers a single T cell receptor beta chain. Its antigen is not identified. This record comes from a study of shared clonotypes between healthy human individuals. Findings and caveats of the study: The sole specimen, blood, was sampled, and tissue repertoires likely differ.

The CDR3 extends over 15 amino acids. Germline V CDR1 and CDR2: MNHEY, SMNVEV (reference sequence). Germline trimming cut 5 bases from V and 6 bases from J; bases unmatched to any gene: 8. Sequencing used immunoSEQ multiplex PCR; TCRdb keeps in-frame clones, though not all of them. This table holds over 2 million clones, less than 95% found once. J is TRBJ2-1 and V is TRBV27, with 9 bases matching TRBD2. The material sequenced was naive CD4+ T cells from PBMCs. Subset of the sample: CD45RA+ positively selected. This clonotype was obtained from a man aged 18 to 30 in good health. Some clones in this sample may be carry-over from other donors' samples. The CDR3 DNA sequence: TGTGCCAGCAGTCCGGGACTAGCCGCATTCAATGAGCAGTTCTTC. Amino acids: CASSPGLAAFNEQFF.